This TCR beta chain was identified in a study of blood T cell repertoires in COVID-19. The assay was immunoSEQ multiplex PCR, and TCRdb's table has in-frame clones only and misses some. The table has 400,000 to 450,000 clones, 85% to 90% seen once. Categorization into cohorts depended on clinical history that participants reported. Cohort 3 donors were reported recovered after two negative PCRs, clearance, or symptom resolution. The V end was cut by 6 bases, the J end by 4 bases, with 10 bases between. The CDR3 is made up of 12 amino acids. Per the germline V gene, CDR1 is PRHDT and CDR2 is FYEKMQ (reference sequence).

The chain employs TRBV13 and TRBJ2-7; D unclear. Sequencing was performed on PBMCs or T cells enriched from blood (not recorded which). This receptor was taken from a man aged 25 to 40 who had recovered from COVID-19. The DNA of the CDR3 is TGTGCCAGCAGGCGATCTGGTTACGAGCAGTACTTC. It translates to CASRRSGYEQYF.